The 15 T cell receptor beta chains listed next were all sequenced from one sample in a study of cytotoxic CD8 clonotypes in ibrutinib-treated CLL. Generated by immunoSEQ multiplex PCR, the TCRdb table keeps only in-frame clones and is missing some. This sample has approximately 340,000 clones; roughly 70% occur once, and the top ten carry around 6.3%. The sequencing here drew on PBMCs, taken after 36 months of ibrutinib treatment. The receptors derive from a human donor with chronic lymphocytic leukemia.

This chain uses TRBV7-2 with TRBJ2-7, with no clear D. The CDR3 extends over 14 amino acids. V lost 1 base, J lost 4 bases, and 11 bases lay in between. The germline gives CDR1 SGHTA, CDR2 FQGNSA. The CDR3: CASSLDLGLYEQYF. CDR3 coding DNA: TGTGCCAGCAGCTTAGATTTGGGTCTTTACGAGCAGTACTTC.

The chain joins TRBV6-6 to TRBJ2-7; D is perhaps TRBD1 (5 bases). The length of the CDR3 is 14 residues. CDR1 and CDR2 from the germline V gene are MNHNY and SVGAGI (reference sequence). Deletions cut 6 bases from V and 6 bases from J, with 18 bases between. The CDR3 nucleotides read TGTGCCAGCAGGAACACGGCAGGGTCGGGCGAGCAGTACTTC. This sequence encodes CASRNTAGSGEQYF.

This clone was seen a single time. This sample includes further DNA sequences coding for the same CDR3. This chain joins TRBV7-9 and TRBJ2-7; 9 positions agree with TRBD1. With V trimmed by 1 base and J by 4 bases, 2 bases remained unmatched. This CDR3 has 14 residues. Germline V gene lookup returns CDR1 SEHNR and CDR2 FQNEAQ (reference sequence). The CDR3: CASSLEGQGYEQYF. Written as DNA, the CDR3 is TGTGCCAGCAGCTTAGAGGGACAGGGTTACGAGCAGTACTTC.

V usage is TRBV29-1 and J usage is TRBJ2-7; D is possibly TRBD2 (6 bases). From germline, CDR1 is SQVTM and CDR2 ANQGSEA. The CDR3 extends over 11 amino acids. Deletions cut 3 bases from V and 5 bases from J, with 8 bases between. The CDR3 DNA sequence: TGCAGCGTTGATGGAGGGAACGAGCAGTACTTC. As protein: CSVDGGNEQYF.

V and J are TRBV5-1 and TRBJ2-3; no definite D call. The V gene's germline CDR1 is SGHRS and CDR2 YFSETQ. V lost 4 bases, J lost 2 bases, and 14 bases lay in between. The CDR3 sequence is 15 residues long. CDR3 sequence: CASSPNVGNTDTQYF. In nucleotides, the CDR3 is TGCGCCAGCAGCCCCAATGTGGGGAACACAGATACGCAGTATTTT.

The chain recombines TRBV28 with TRBJ2-7, with 8 bases fitting TRBD1. V lost 5 bases, J lost 3 bases, and 9 bases stayed unmatched. CDR1 and CDR2 from the germline V gene are MDHEN and SYDVKM. The CDR3 spans 15 residues. The DNA for the CDR3 is TGTGCCAGCAGTCCCTGGACAGGGTCGAGCTACGAGCAGTACTTC. Amino acid sequence: CASSPWTGSSYEQYF.

This clone was counted only a few times. The chain has TRBV28 and TRBJ2-1, with a weak D call TRBD2 (6 bases). V was pared by 1 base and J by 5 bases, with 15 bases between. The CDR3 is 16 amino acids. Per the germline V gene, CDR1 is MDHEN and CDR2 is SYDVKM. This CDR3 reads CASSLFRPPGDNEQFF. CDR3 DNA sequence: TGTGCCAGCAGTTTATTTCGGCCCCCGGGGGACAATGAGCAGTTCTTC.

The CDR3 here is CASSEFGWGQGFNQPQHF. CDR3 nucleotides: TGTGCCAGCAGTGAATTTGGGTGGGGACAGGGTTTCAATCAGCCCCAGCATTTT. The V call is TRBV6-1, the J call TRBJ1-5, with 9 nucleotides matching TRBD1. Trimming cost V 2 bases and J 3 bases; bases outside gene matches: 11. CDR3 length: 18 amino acids. Germline CDR1 is MNHNS and CDR2 is SASEGT.

The chain recombines TRBV10-3 with TRBJ2-7, with TRBD2 identical over 8 bases. Per germline, CDR1 ENHRY and CDR2 SYGVKD. V lost 0 bases to trimming and J lost 2 bases; unmatched junction nucleotides: 9. The CDR3 totals 17 residues. The CDR3 DNA follows: TGTGCCATCAGTGAGTCTGTCCCCGGACTAGCAACCTACGAGCAGTACTTC. This codes for CAISESVPGLATYEQYF.

The rearrangement joins TRBV7-6 to TRBJ2-2, with D tentatively TRBD1 (6 bases). V gave up 10 bases and J gave up 4 bases, with 10 bases separating them. Germline values: CDR1 SGHVS, CDR2 FNYEAQ. The CDR3 consists of 12 residues. The CDR3 region is CATGVSTGELFF. The DNA of the CDR3 is TGTGCCACAGGGGTGAGCACCGGGGAGCTGTTTTTT.

This clone was seen a single time. The chain couples TRBV4-3 to TRBJ2-1; 7 nucleotides line up with TRBD2. Trimming cost V 2 bases and J 8 bases; bases outside gene matches: 15. Per the germline V gene, CDR1 is LGHNA and CDR2 is YSLEER. The length of the CDR3 is 17 residues. Here the CDR3 DNA reads TGCGCCAGCAGCCAATACCCCGGCAGGGTAGCGGGCGATGAGCAGTTCTTC. This sequence encodes CASSQYPGRVAGDEQFF.

As DNA, the CDR3 is TGCGCCAGCAGCTTGGCTCTAAACACCGGGAGCACCGGGGAGCTGTTTTTT. This translates into CASSLALNTGSTGELFF. The V gene is TRBV5-1, the J gene TRBJ2-2; maybe TRBD2 (6 bases). The CDR3 is made up of 17 amino acids. Germline V gives CDR1 SGHRS, CDR2 YFSETQ. The V end was cut by 0 bases, the J end by 4 bases, with 16 bases between.

This chain links TRBV2 with TRBJ2-1; 7 positions agree with TRBD2. Germline V CDR1 and CDR2: SNHLY, FYNNEI. V shed 9 bases, J shed 9 bases, and the junction held 5 bases outside the gene matches. The CDR3 is made up of 11 amino acids. In DNA form, the CDR3 reads TGTGCCAGTTCGACTAGCCGTGAGCAGTTCTTC. This encodes CASSTSREQFF.

The V call is TRBV5-1, the J call TRBJ2-3; no firm D call. V dropped 0 bases and J dropped 6 bases, with 11 bases sitting between them. Germline V gene sequence: CDR1 SGHRS, CDR2 YFSETQ. CDR3 length: 14 amino acids. The CDR3, as DNA: TGCGCCAGCAGCTTGGGTAAACCCACTGATACGCAGTATTTT. It specifies CASSLGKPTDTQYF.

The rearrangement links TRBV4-1 to TRBJ2-7; D might be TRBD1 (6 bases). Germline V gives CDR1 MGHRA, CDR2 YSYEKL. Trimming left V 5 bases short and J 0 bases short, with 14 bases between. This CDR3 has 15 residues. The CDR3 region is CASSEGQLGSYEQYF. The CDR3 DNA follows: TGCGCCAGCAGCGAAGGACAGCTCGGCTCCTACGAGCAGTACTTC.